A selection of T cell receptor beta chains follows, all from one sample in a study of control samples from healthy donors and cancer patients. Method: immunoSEQ multiplex PCR; TCRdb's copy keeps in-frame clones and lacks some. The table lists 150,000 to 200,000 clones, more than 90% of them singletons. The specimen sequenced was blood. The receptors originated from a man aged 30-40 years in good health. CDR3s include the opening cysteine and the closing phenylalanine or tryptophan. Each record gives: D gene, J gene, clone size, V gene, CDR3 protein, CDR3 DNA. D genes are given only for firm matches. Size values are once, few and many counts, or a class for expanded clones, and some rows have none.

d_gene: -; j_gene: TRBJ2-3; abundance: once; v_gene: TRBV28; CDR3aa: CASTSLGVEGRGMQYF; CDR3nt: TGTGCCAGCACTTCCCTAGGTGTCGAGGGCCGGGGTATGCAGTATTTT
d_gene: -; j_gene: TRBJ2-7; abundance: -; v_gene: TRBV2; CDR3aa: CASSPYEQYF; CDR3nt: TGTGCCAGCAGTCCCTACGAGCAGTACTTC
d_gene: TRBD1; j_gene: TRBJ2-7; abundance: once; v_gene: TRBV20-1; CDR3aa: CSASIYRGSSYEQYF; CDR3nt: TGCAGTGCTAGTATCTACAGGGGTAGCTCCTACGAGCAGTACTTC
d_gene: -; j_gene: TRBJ1-2; abundance: -; v_gene: TRBV30; CDR3aa: CAWASTGRANYGYTF; CDR3nt: TGTGCCTGGGCCTCTACAGGGCGCGCTAACTATGGCTACACCTTC
d_gene: -; j_gene: TRBJ1-2; abundance: -; v_gene: TRBV19; CDR3aa: CASSMRSNYGYTF; CDR3nt: TGTGCCAGTAGTATGCGCAGTAACTATGGCTACACCTTC
d_gene: -; j_gene: TRBJ2-7; abundance: -; v_gene: TRBV4-2; CDR3aa: CASSKTGYEQYF; CDR3nt: TGTGCCAGCAGCAAGACAGGTTACGAGCAGTACTTC
d_gene: -; j_gene: TRBJ1-1; abundance: -; v_gene: TRBV2; CDR3aa: CASSRLAGNTEAFF; CDR3nt: TGTGCCAGCAGCCGACTAGCCGGGAACACTGAAGCTTTCTTT
d_gene: TRBD2; j_gene: TRBJ2-3; abundance: -; v_gene: TRBV30; CDR3aa: CAWSSRGEGTDTQYF; CDR3nt: TGTGCCTGGAGTTCCCGGGGGGAGGGCACAGATACGCAGTATTTT
d_gene: -; j_gene: TRBJ2-6; abundance: -; v_gene: TRBV30; CDR3aa: CAWGSGANVLTF; CDR3nt: TGTGCCTGGGGCTCTGGGGCCAACGTCCTGACTTTC
d_gene: -; j_gene: TRBJ1-1; abundance: -; v_gene: TRBV6-5; CDR3aa: CASSPGPNGPAFF; CDR3nt: TGTGCCAGCAGTCCGGGACCGAACGGGCCAGCTTTCTTT
d_gene: TRBD1; j_gene: TRBJ2-2; abundance: -; v_gene: TRBV7-3; CDR3aa: CASSPRDRLNTGELFF; CDR3nt: TGTGCCAGCAGCCCGCGGGACAGGCTGAACACCGGGGAGCTGTTTTTT
d_gene: TRBD2; j_gene: TRBJ2-7; abundance: -; v_gene: TRBV9; CDR3aa: CASSEGLAYEQYF; CDR3nt: TGTGCCAGCAGCGAAGGACTAGCCTACGAGCAGTACTTC
d_gene: -; j_gene: TRBJ1-5; abundance: -; v_gene: TRBV4-2; CDR3aa: CASSQDWAGLQPQHF; CDR3nt: TGTGCCAGCAGCCAAGACTGGGCCGGGCTCCAGCCCCAGCATTTT
d_gene: TRBD1; j_gene: TRBJ2-2; abundance: -; v_gene: TRBV7-7; CDR3aa: CASSLAGQGKTGELFF; CDR3nt: TGTGCCAGCAGCTTAGCCGGACAGGGTAAAACCGGGGAGCTGTTTTTT
d_gene: -; j_gene: TRBJ1-4; abundance: -; v_gene: TRBV6-5; CDR3aa: CASSGGGRGLFF; CDR3nt: TGTGCCAGCAGCGGAGGGGGAAGAGGACTGTTTTTT
d_gene: -; j_gene: TRBJ2-3; abundance: -; v_gene: TRBV11-2; CDR3aa: CASSADTLSTDTQYF; CDR3nt: TGTGCCAGCAGCGCGGACACGCTTAGCACAGATACGCAGTATTTT
d_gene: -; j_gene: TRBJ2-5; abundance: -; v_gene: TRBV21-1; CDR3aa: CAILTSGRALSETQYF; CDR3nt: TGTGCCATCCTGACTAGCGGGAGAGCGTTGTCAGAGACCCAGTACTTC
d_gene: TRBD2; j_gene: TRBJ2-1; abundance: once; v_gene: TRBV19; CDR3aa: CASSSLSGRASNEQFF; CDR3nt: TGTGCCAGTAGCTCCCTTAGCGGGAGGGCCAGCAATGAGCAGTTCTTC
d_gene: -; j_gene: TRBJ1-6; abundance: -; v_gene: TRBV6-5; CDR3aa: CASRRGPNNSPLHF; CDR3nt: TGTGCCAGCAGAAGGGGACCCAATAATTCACCCCTCCACTTT
d_gene: -; j_gene: TRBJ2-5; abundance: few; v_gene: TRBV9; CDR3aa: CASAGGGGMKTQYF; CDR3nt: TGTGCCAGCGCAGGAGGCGGGGGCATGAAGACCCAGTACTTC
d_gene: -; j_gene: TRBJ1-1; abundance: -; v_gene: TRBV20-1; CDR3aa: CSASRGNTEAFF; CDR3nt: TGCAGTGCTAGTAGGGGGAACACTGAAGCTTTCTTT
d_gene: -; j_gene: TRBJ1-1; abundance: -; v_gene: TRBV9; CDR3aa: CASSVVGGLITEAFF; CDR3nt: TGTGCCAGCAGCGTAGTTGGGGGGCTAATCACTGAAGCTTTCTTT
d_gene: TRBD2; j_gene: TRBJ2-1; abundance: -; v_gene: TRBV11-3; CDR3aa: CASSLRLAGEVNEQFF; CDR3nt: TGTGCCAGCAGCCTACGACTAGCGGGGGAAGTCAATGAGCAGTTCTTC
d_gene: TRBD2; j_gene: TRBJ2-3; abundance: -; v_gene: TRBV5-1; CDR3aa: CASSQGLAGADTQYF; CDR3nt: TGCGCCAGCAGCCAGGGACTAGCGGGCGCAGATACGCAGTATTTT
d_gene: TRBD2; j_gene: TRBJ2-3; abundance: -; v_gene: TRBV10-3; CDR3aa: CAISGLAGATDTQYF; CDR3nt: TGTGCCATCAGTGGACTAGCGGGGGCCACAGATACGCAGTATTTT
d_gene: -; j_gene: TRBJ2-1; abundance: -; v_gene: TRBV19; CDR3aa: CASSMGQSYNEQFF; CDR3nt: TGTGCCAGTAGTATGGGGCAGAGTTACAATGAGCAGTTCTTC
d_gene: -; j_gene: TRBJ1-2; abundance: few; v_gene: TRBV2; CDR3aa: CASLPRQASYGYTF; CDR3nt: TGTGCCAGCCTTCCTAGGCAGGCTAGCTATGGCTACACCTTC
d_gene: -; j_gene: TRBJ2-7; abundance: -; v_gene: TRBV27; CDR3aa: CASSPGQKTYEQYF; CDR3nt: TGTGCCAGCAGTCCCGGACAGAAAACCTACGAGCAGTACTTC